Below are 9 T cell receptor beta chains sequenced from a single sample in a study of blood T cell repertoires in COVID-19. Measured with immunoSEQ multiplex PCR; TCRdb has only the in-frame clones, and not every one. This table holds about 460,000 clones, about 85% found once. Sequencing was performed on PBMCs or T cells enriched from blood (not recorded which). Every receptor here comes from a woman aged 55 to 70 who had recovered from COVID-19.

V usage is TRBV19 and J usage is TRBJ1-2; tentatively, D is TRBD1 (6 bases). Germline CDR1 LNHDA, CDR2 SQIVND (reference sequence). The CDR3 covers 19 residues. Trimming removed 4 bases at V and 0 bases at J, with 24 bases between. CDR3 sequence: CASSKIGLPGGATNYGYTF. The CDR3 DNA sequence: TGTGCCAGTAGTAAGATAGGCCTCCCGGGGGGCGCTACTAACTATGGCTACACCTTC.

CDR3 DNA sequence: TGTGCCAGCAGCCGGAGCTTTCAAGAGACCCAGTACTTC. It yields the protein CASSRSFQETQYF. This chain connects TRBV7-8 to TRBJ2-5; D is ambiguous. This CDR3 contains 13 residues. The ends were cut back, 5 bases at V and 2 bases at J, with 9 bases in the middle. Germline-derived CDR1 and CDR2 are SGHVS and FQNEAQ. Full variable domain (rest looked up from reference TRBV7-8 and TRBJ2-5): GAGVSQSPRYKVAKRGQDVALRCDPISGHVSLFWYQQALGQGPEFLTYFQNEAQLDKSGLPSDRFFAERPEGSVSTLKIQRTQQEDSAVYLCASSRSFQETQYFGPGTRLLVL.

The chain has TRBV29-1 and TRBJ2-1; 7 bases align to TRBD1. The germline V gene has CDR1 SQVTM and CDR2 ANQGSEA. This CDR3 region has 15 residues. The trim removed 2 bases at V and 0 bases at J, leaving 4 bases unmatched. The CDR3 DNA sequence: TGCAGCGTTGAACCGGGACAGCTCTCCTACAATGAGCAGTTCTTC. Its protein product is CSVEPGQLSYNEQFF.

Here the CDR3 reads CAWSYIGAHEQYF. The CDR3 DNA reads TGTGCCTGGAGTTATATTGGGGCCCACGAGCAGTACTTC. The V and J genes are TRBV30 and TRBJ2-7; maybe TRBD1 (5 bases). Trimming took off 2 bases at V and 5 bases at J, with 13 bases between the two ends. This CDR3 spans 13 amino acids. CDR1 is GTSNPN and CDR2 is SVGIG in the germline V gene (reference sequence).

The J gene is TRBJ2-5, the V gene TRBV7-6; perhaps TRBD1 as D (5 bases). CDR1 and CDR2 from the germline V gene are SGHVS and FNYEAQ. V was clipped by 5 bases and J by 2 bases, with 9 bases between them. This CDR3 spans 13 amino acids. In DNA form, the CDR3 reads TGTGCCAGCAGCCAACAGGAACAAGAGACCCAGTACTTC. The encoded protein is CASSQQEQETQYF.

The genes are TRBV7-6 and TRBJ1-1, with D possibly being TRBD1 (6 bases). The CDR3 runs 18 residues. Per germline, CDR1 SGHVS and CDR2 FNYEAQ. Trimming removed 1 base from V and 1 base from J, with 19 bases in between. CDR3 DNA: TGTGCCAGCAGCTTAGGCCTTCCGGGACAAAGGTCGAACACTGAAGCTTTCTTT. Its translation: CASSLGLPGQRSNTEAFF.

The rearrangement links TRBV10-3 to TRBJ1-1; TRBD1 might be the D (5 bases). The CDR3 loop spans 13 amino acids. V was shortened by 10 bases and J by 1 base, with 13 bases between the two germline ends. Germline CDR1 and CDR2: ENHRY and SYGVKD. The DNA of the CDR3 is TGTGCCAGCTCCGGGGGAAGGAACACTGAAGCTTTCTTT. It codes for CASSGGRNTEAFF.

The CDR3 nucleotides read TGTGCCAGCAGTTTAAGGGGCTGGAGAAACACCATATATTTT. Amino acids: CASSLRGWRNTIYF. The chain recombines TRBV28 with TRBJ1-3, with D possibly matching TRBD1 (5 bases). CDR3 size: 14 residues. The V and J ends lost 2 bases and 5 bases respectively, with 10 bases between them. CDR1 is MDHEN, CDR2 SYDVKM, per germline.

The chain links TRBV4-1 to TRBJ1-3; 7 bases align to TRBD1. CDR3 length: 17 amino acids. V was pared by 4 bases and J by 4 bases, with 13 bases of the junction left unmatched. CDR1 MGHRA and CDR2 YSYEKL come from the germline V gene. The CDR3 protein is CASSLPLGQERGNTIYF. The CDR3 region has the DNA TGCGCCAGCAGCCTCCCCCTCGGACAGGAGCGCGGAAACACCATATATTTT.